The T cell receptor beta chain described here comes from a study of blood T cell repertoires in COVID-19 (dated by TCRdb to about 2020). Looking at the study overall: Collaborator samples came from the United States, Italy and Spain and covered acute and convalescent phases of COVID-19. The repertoires were made available in a free public database intended to serve as a resource for research on the immune response to SARS-CoV-2. Deeply sampled blood TCRbeta repertoires from subjects exposed to, actively infected with, or recovered from COVID-19 were included in the dataset. Where available, HLA class I and class II types were taken from metadata supplied by the sample provider and were not determined by assay-based typing. Nearly every sample came with metadata listing a de-identified subject ID, COVID-19 status, age in years and sex. Samples were obtained from the ongoing ImmuneRACE study (first 160 participants) and from over a thousand subjects provided by 6 global collaborators. The prospective study material was composed of cDNA or gDNA derived from T cells, B-cell-depleted T cells, or PBMCs. General study outcomes and caveats: Clinical and demographic metadata were provided uncurated, with the amount varying by source and participant.

Collaborating institutions collected whole blood in K2EDTA tubes following their own protocols. Collaborator samples were shipped for TCRbeta analysis as frozen whole blood, isolated PBMCs, or DNA extracted from either sample type. About this clone: The antigen it binds to is not known. No base quality values were provided; no much bigger clone lies one nucleotide off. Other DNA sequences of this sample code for an identical CDR3.

The immunoSEQ Assay, a bias-controlled multiplex PCR, was used to amplify TCRbeta CDR3 regions from genomic DNA. The original pipeline was this. The number of nucleated cells in each sample was estimated from the amplification of reference gene primers within the assay. To quantify the absolute abundance of each unique TCRbeta CDR3 rearrangement, sequence reads were collapsed and filtered. For each sample, productive Simpson clonality was calculated as the square root of Simpson's diversity index across productive rearrangements. TCRdb mirrors the immuneACCESS table, restricted to in-frame sequences. Some clones are absent from its copies; in checked studies, under half trace to an unresolved V gene, and the reason for the others is unknown. V, J and clone size are those of that table, while D and trimming were read from the DNA. Counted in this sample were 150,000 to 200,000 clones; roughly 79% of them appeared once. The biggest ten clones account for roughly 28% of the sample.

The receptor was isolated from a woman aged 70-85 years with acute or convalescent COVID-19. Specimen: peripheral blood.

The DNA sequence reads TGCGCCAGCAGCTTGTCCGGTAACACCGGGGAGCTGTTTTTT. It codes for CASSLSGNTGELFF. The chain is made from TRBV5-1 and TRBJ2-2, with the identity of the D gene unclear. CDR1 and CDR2, per the germline V gene, are SGHRS and YFSETQ. The CDR3 goes from the cysteine to the phenylalanine over 14 residues. Left in the record is the CDR3 DNA by itself, 42 bases read in frame from the first base. The trim is 1 base for V and 2 bases for J, with a gap of 6 bases between the germline ends.